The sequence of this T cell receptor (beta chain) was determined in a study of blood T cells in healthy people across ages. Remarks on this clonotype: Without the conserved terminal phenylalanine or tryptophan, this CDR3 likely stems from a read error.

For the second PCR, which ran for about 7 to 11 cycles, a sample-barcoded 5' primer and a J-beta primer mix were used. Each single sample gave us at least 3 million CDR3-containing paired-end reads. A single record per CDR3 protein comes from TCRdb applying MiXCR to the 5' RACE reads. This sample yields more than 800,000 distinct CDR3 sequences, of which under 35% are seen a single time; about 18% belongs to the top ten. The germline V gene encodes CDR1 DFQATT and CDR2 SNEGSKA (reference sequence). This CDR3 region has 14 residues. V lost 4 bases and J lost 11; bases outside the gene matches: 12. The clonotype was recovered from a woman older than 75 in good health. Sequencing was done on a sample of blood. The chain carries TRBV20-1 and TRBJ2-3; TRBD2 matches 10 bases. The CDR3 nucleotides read TGCAGTGCTAATATAGCGGGGGGACCGGGGGGGCAGTATTTG. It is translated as CSANIAGGPGGQYL.